This T cell receptor (beta chain) comes out of a study of regulatory T cells. General study results and limits: Skewed V and J usage and few unique V-J pairs marked patient repertoires, most in Tregs. In CD3G-deficient patients, conventional CD4+ T cells were enriched for hydrophobic CDR3 residues at positions 6 and 7.

Germline V gene lookup returns CDR1 LNHDA and CDR2 SQIVND (reference sequence). The germline V and J ends were trimmed by 5 bases and 8 bases, with 22 bases remaining between them. The CDR3 runs to 16 residues. Notes on this clone: Its antigen is still unknown.

The PCR used 52 TRBV and 13 TRBJ primers. Here immunoSEQ multiplex PCR was the method, and the copy in TCRdb shows in-frame clones only, minus some. The sample has 30,000 to 40,000 clones; over 75% are singletons. A couple of CD3G-deficient patients had more severe autoimmunity; all had some. Patients, 2 to 39 years old, had expanded memory T-cell proportions. CD4+ T cells were divided by sorting: CD25-high CD127-low Tregs, CD25-low CD127-high conventional cells. This receptor was identified in a person aged 18 to 35 with CD3G deficiency. Sequenced material: conventional CD4+ T cells sorted from blood. The V call is TRBV19, the J call TRBJ2-1; perhaps TRBD2 as D (5 bases). CDR3 nucleotides: TGTGCCAGTAGTCCCCCCGGCAGCGGCTCTTTGGATGAGCAGTTCTTC. Translation gives CASSPPGSGSLDEQFF.